One sample yielded the 23 T cell receptor beta chains listed below, sequenced in a study of identical twins. TCRdb re-called the 5' RACE reads with MiXCR, one entry per CDR3 protein. The repertoire holds 250,000 to 350,000 distinct CDR3 sequences, with roughly 9% as singletons. These same records also appear under a second study, on yellow fever vaccine responses in identical twins.

The specimen was CD8+ T cells sorted from blood. These receptors all stem from a woman aged 18 to 35 in good health.

The table lists this clonotype with many counts. This chain links TRBV12-3 or TRBV12-4 with TRBJ1-4; D remains unclear. Between the trimmed V and J ends, which lost 3 bases and 6 bases, there was a span of 11 bases. The CDR3 runs to 14 residues. The CDR3 DNA sequence: TGTGCCAGCAGTTTTTTGCCAGGTCATGAAAAACTGTTTTTT. Translation: CASSFLPGHEKLFF.

V usage is TRBV4-3 and J usage is TRBJ2-1; no definite D call. Between the trimmed V and J ends, which lost 0 bases and 8 bases, there was a span of 8 bases. CDR1 is LGHNA and CDR2 is YSLEER in the germline V gene. The CDR3 sequence is 13 residues long. CDR3 sequence (DNA): TGCGCCAGCAGCCAAGATCCGCGGTATGAGCAGTTCTTC. Protein sequence: CASSQDPRYEQFF.

This clonotype was observed at least ten times. The chain links TRBV6-4 to TRBJ2-2; 12 bases line up with TRBD2. In germline, CDR1 is MRHNA, CDR2 SNTAGT. J gave up 5 bases and V 8 bases, and 6 bases lay outside the gene matches. There are 15 residues in the CDR3. The CDR3 nucleotides read TGTGCCAGCCGACGGACTAGCGGGGATACCGGGGAGCTGTTTTTT. It specifies CASRRTSGDTGELFF.

This clonotype occurred many times. The chain links TRBV6-6 to TRBJ1-5; no firm D call. Trimming pared 8 bases from V and 5 bases from J, leaving 13 bases between. The CDR3 consists of 13 residues. CDR1 and CDR2 (germline): MNHNY, SVGAGI (reference sequence). The CDR3 is CASHIWRDQPQHF. CDR3 bases: TGTGCCAGCCATATCTGGAGGGATCAGCCCCAGCATTTT.

This clonotype was recorded a few times. The chain employs TRBV21-1 and TRBJ2-6; TRBD1, the table's D call, lacks a check against the DNA. TRBV21-1 is assigned pseudogene status. The CDR3 extends over 20 amino acids. CDR3 sequence: CASSKEGTQEGDSGANVLTF. In nucleotides, the CDR3 is TGTGCCAGCAGCAAAGAAGGGACCCAGGAAGGAGACTCTGGGGCCAACGTCCTGACTTTC.

This clonotype turned up a few times. The chain is built from TRBV7-8 and TRBJ2-5; D not resolved. The V gene's germline CDR1 is SGHVS and CDR2 FQNEAQ. The CDR3 extends over 14 amino acids. V lost 2 bases and J lost 2, with 9 bases in between. The CDR3 sequence: CASSLSIGQETQYF. For the CDR3, the DNA is TGTGCCAGCAGCTTAAGCATCGGTCAAGAGACCCAGTACTTC. The variable domain in full, with the rest retrieved from reference TRBV7-8 and TRBJ2-5, is GAGVSQSPRYKVAKRGQDVALRCDPISGHVSLFWYQQALGQGPEFLTYFQNEAQLDKSGLPSDRFFAERPEGSVSTLKIQRTQQEDSAVYLCASSLSIGQETQYFGPGTRLLVL.

A note on this clonotype: An end of the junction does not agree with germline; a read error may underlie this. The genes are TRBV27 and TRBJ2-3, with TRBD1 matching 8 bases. CDR1 is MNHEY and CDR2 is SMNVEV in the germline V gene (reference sequence). The CDR3 loop spans 16 amino acids. The CDR3 loop reads CASSLSGQGGTDTQYF. The CDR3 DNA sequence: TGTGCCAGCAGTCTATCCGGACAGGGAGGCACAGATACGCAGTATTTT.

The chain links TRBV7-9 to TRBJ2-7, with 11 positions matching TRBD2. Germline CDR1 is SEHNR and CDR2 is FQNEAQ (reference sequence). The CDR3 has 14 amino acids. J lost 3 bases, V lost 10 bases, and 8 bases had no gene match. The CDR3 is CATIAGGPFYEQYF. Written as DNA, the CDR3 is TGTGCCACTATAGCGGGAGGGCCGTTCTACGAGCAGTACTTC.

The gene calls are TRBV5-4 and TRBJ2-7; TRBD2 matches 9 bases. This CDR3 has 14 amino acids. Germline V gene lookup returns CDR1 SGHNT and CDR2 YYREEE (reference sequence). V lost 4 bases, J lost 5 bases, and 7 bases stayed unmatched. CDR3 in amino acids: CASSRPGLADEQYF. The CDR3 nucleotides are TGTGCCAGCAGCCGGCCGGGACTAGCAGACGAGCAGTACTTC.

This clonotype was seen repeatedly, ten times or more. The J gene is TRBJ2-2, the V gene TRBV6-1; TRBD1 matches at 8 bases. J was trimmed by 3 bases and V by 5 bases; bases with no gene match: 11. Germline V CDR1 and CDR2: MNHNS, SASEGT. There are 17 residues in the CDR3. CDR3 loop: CASSTPRDRIDTGELFF. The CDR3 DNA reads TGTGCCAGCAGTACCCCCCGGGACAGGATCGACACCGGGGAGCTGTTTTTT.

This clonotype appeared a few times. The chain links TRBV29-1 to TRBJ2-3, with unresolved D. V was trimmed by 3 bases and J by 1 base, leaving 5 bases between them. Germline V lookup: CDR1 SQVTM, CDR2 ANQGSEA. The CDR3 is 12 amino acids. DNA for the CDR3: TGCAGCGTTGATGTGGGCACAGATACGCAGTATTTT. Translation: CSVDVGTDTQYF.

This chain joins TRBV7-8 and TRBJ2-7, with D tentatively TRBD1 (6 bases). The V gene lost 4 bases and the J gene lost 3 bases, with 16 bases spanning the gap. CDR1 and CDR2 from the germline V gene are SGHVS and FQNEAQ. There are 15 residues in the CDR3. CDR3 DNA: TGTGCCAGCAGCTCACCCCCTCGACAGGACTACGAGCAGTACTTC. This sequence encodes CASSSPPRQDYEQYF.

This clonotype was detected many times. V usage is TRBV27 and J usage is TRBJ2-1, with 7 bases identical to TRBD1. Germline loops: CDR1 MNHEY, CDR2 SMNVEV (reference sequence). J gave up 4 bases and V 7 bases, and 13 bases lay outside the gene matches. The CDR3 loop spans 16 amino acids. DNA for the CDR3: TGTGCCAGCAAGAACTTACCCGGGACAGCTTACAATGAGCAGTTCTTC. Protein product: CASKNLPGTAYNEQFF.

This clonotype was recorded many times. This chain links TRBV12-3 or TRBV12-4 with TRBJ2-1; D tentatively reads TRBD1 or TRBD2 (5 bases each). The CDR3 spans 17 residues. V was pared by 7 bases and J by 0 bases, with 19 bases between. The CDR3 spells CASTNRDPLSSYNEQFF. In DNA form, the CDR3 reads TGTGCCAGCACCAACCGGGACCCGTTGAGCTCCTACAATGAGCAGTTCTTC.

This clonotype was detected only a few times. J is TRBJ2-1 and V is TRBV18, with 8 bases identical to TRBD2. The V gene end was trimmed by 8 bases and the J gene end by 8 bases; junction bases not matched to a gene: 14. Germline-derived CDR1 and CDR2 are KGHSH and LQKENI. This CDR3 is 15 amino acids long. CDR3 sequence reads: CASTIPPAGVDEQFF. The CDR3 DNA is TGTGCCAGCACCATCCCCCCAGCGGGGGTGGATGAGCAGTTCTTC.

This clonotype was counted between two and nine times. The chain joins TRBV27 to TRBJ2-5; 8 bases agree with TRBD1. Germline CDR1 and CDR2: MNHEY and SMNVEV (reference sequence). Losses at the gene ends were 6 bases for V and 5 bases for J; bases not matched to a gene: 5. The CDR3 consists of 13 residues. In DNA form, the CDR3 reads TGTGCCAGCAGCTCAGGGGGCTTTGAGACCCAGTACTTC. Amino acid sequence: CASSSGGFETQYF.

This clonotype appeared many times. The V gene is TRBV2, the J gene TRBJ2-1; 7 positions match TRBD1. CDR3 length: 13 amino acids. Per the germline V gene, CDR1 is SNHLY and CDR2 is FYNNEI. Trimming cost V 11 bases and J 2 bases; bases outside gene matches: 6. The CDR3 sequence: CAATGTAYNEQFF. The CDR3 region has the DNA TGTGCCGCTACCGGGACAGCCTACAATGAGCAGTTCTTC.

The chain couples TRBV7-6 to TRBJ2-7; 9 positions match TRBD2. V was pared by 1 base and J by 5 bases, with 9 bases of the junction left unmatched. Germline CDR1 is SGHVS and CDR2 is FNYEAQ. The CDR3 is 16 amino acids. The CDR3 DNA follows: TGTGCCAGCAGCTTAGGACTAGCGGCCCCTCTGAACGAGCAGTACTTC. Encoded protein: CASSLGLAAPLNEQYF.

This clonotype was observed many times. V gene TRBV7-2 combines with J gene TRBJ2-7; D perhaps matches TRBD2 (5 bases). CDR1 and CDR2 (germline): SGHTA, FQGNSA. V was cut by 6 bases and J by 0 bases, with 12 bases left in between. The CDR3 loop spans 14 amino acids. CDR3 DNA: TGTGCCAGCAGTCTCGGGGTAAGCTCCTACGAGCAGTACTTC. Translation: CASSLGVSSYEQYF. The full variable domain, completed using reference TRBV7-2 and TRBJ2-7, is GAGVSQSPSNKVTEKGKDVELRCDPISGHTALYWYRQSLGQGLEFLIYFQGNSAPDKSGLPSDRFSAERTGGSVSTLTIQRTQQEDSAVYLCASSLGVSSYEQYFGPGTRLTVT.

In this sample, this clonotype turned up a few times. The rearrangement links TRBV6-5 to TRBJ1-1, with 8 bases fitting TRBD1. V shed 4 bases, J shed 6 bases, and the junction held 4 bases outside the gene matches. The CDR3 has 13 residues. Germline assignment: CDR1 MNHEY and CDR2 SVGAGI. CDR3 region: CASSFTGGPEAFF. Written as DNA, the CDR3 is TGTGCCAGCAGTTTTACAGGGGGTCCTGAAGCTTTCTTT.

This clonotype was counted a few times. This sequence joins TRBV4-1 and TRBJ2-1; D could derive from TRBD1 or TRBD2 (6 bases each). V was pared by 2 bases and J by 0 bases, with 14 bases between. CDR3 length: 17 amino acids. CDR1 is MGHRA and CDR2 is YSYEKL in the germline V gene. CDR3: CASSQISGGGSYNEQFF. The CDR3 DNA is TGCGCCAGCAGCCAAATCAGCGGAGGGGGCTCCTACAATGAGCAGTTCTTC.

This clonotype was recorded many times. The V call is TRBV14, the J call TRBJ2-7; D perhaps matches TRBD1 (6 bases). The CDR3 totals 13 residues. Trimming stripped 4 bases from V and 4 bases from J, with 11 bases between. From germline, CDR1 is SGHDN and CDR2 FVKESK. The DNA of the CDR3 is TGTGCCAGCAGCCTCTACAGGGATTACGAGCAGTACTTC. Translated, it gives CASSLYRDYEQYF.

This clonotype was counted a few times. The chain is built from TRBV29-1 and TRBJ2-7, with 8 bases that match TRBD1. The junction had 2 bases not matched to a gene; V was cut back by 7 bases and J by 3 bases. Germline lookup yields CDR1 SQVTM and CDR2 ANQGSEA. The CDR3 spans 11 residues. CDR3 loop: CSATGDYEQYF. CDR3 nucleotides: TGCAGCGCGACAGGGGACTACGAGCAGTACTTC.